A selection of T cell receptor beta chains follows, all from one sample in a study of shared clonotypes between healthy human individuals. Data came from immunoSEQ multiplex PCR; TCRdb stores just in-frame clones and leaves some out. The table shows about 1 million clones, with more than 65% occurring only once. The sequenced sample was memory CD4+ T cells sorted from blood. The receptors originated from a young man in good health. CDR3s include the opening cysteine and the closing phenylalanine or tryptophan. D genes are given only for firm matches. Some rows mark clone size as missing; the rest say once, few, many or name a class of expanded clone.

TRBV9	-	TRBJ2-7	15	TRBD2	TGTGCCAGCAGCCCCTTTCCGGGAGGGAACTACGAGCAGTACTTC	CASSPFPGGNYEQYF
TRBV30	few	TRBJ2-7	13	-	TGTGCCTGGGCCCGGGGGCTACAGTGGGAGCAGTACTTC	CAWARGLQWEQYF
TRBV7-9	-	TRBJ2-2	12	-	TGTGCCAGCAGCTTAAGTATCGGGGAGCTGTTTTTT	CASSLSIGELFF
TRBV6-5	once	TRBJ1-6	15	-	TGTGCCAGCAGTTTAGGAAGCCTCCATAATTCACCCCTCCACTTT	CASSLGSLHNSPLHF
TRBV7-2	-	TRBJ2-7	14	TRBD2	TGTGCCAGCAGTTTTGGGACTAGTGGTTACGAGCAGTACTTC	CASSFGTSGYEQYF
TRBV4-3	-	TRBJ2-3	17	TRBD2	TGCGCCAGCAGCCAAGATGGAGCGGGAGGTGGAGCAGATACGCAGTATTTT	CASSQDGAGGGADTQYF
TRBV6-5	-	TRBJ2-7	14	TRBD1	TGTGCCAGCAATTCCAGACAGGGGTCAAGCGAGCAGTACTTC	CASNSRQGSSEQYF
TRBV7-6	-	TRBJ2-2	14	-	TGTGCCAGCAGCTTAGCGCACAGTACGGGGGAGCTGTTTTTT	CASSLAHSTGELFF
TRBV5-1	-	TRBJ1-3	14	-	TGCGCCAGCAGCTTACCGGGAAATGGAAACACCATATATTTT	CASSLPGNGNTIYF
TRBV19	-	TRBJ2-2	14	TRBD1	TGTGCCAGTAGTTTAAAAGACAGGGTCGGGGAGCTGTTTTTT	CASSLKDRVGELFF
TRBV7-9	-	TRBJ2-7	15	TRBD2	TGTGCCAGCAGCTTAGCGCTAGCGGGGGTGTACGAGCAGTACTTC	CASSLALAGVYEQYF
TRBV11-3	-	TRBJ1-1	17	-	TGTGCCAGCAGAACAGCAGACGGGACACAGATAAACACTGAAGCTTTCTTT	CASRTADGTQINTEAFF
TRBV19	-	TRBJ2-2	15	TRBD1	TGTGCCAGTAGTCCACAGGGGCGCAACACCGGGGAGCTGTTTTTT	CASSPQGRNTGELFF
TRBV5-5	-	TRBJ2-4	16	-	TGTGCCAGCTCCCCATCTAGCGCATGGGATTCGGTCATTCAGTACTTC	CASSPSSAWDSVIQYF
TRBV19	-	TRBJ2-6	15	-	TGTGCCAGTAGTACACAGAACACTGGGGCCAACGTCCTGACTTTC	CASSTQNTGANVLTF
TRBV18	-	TRBJ2-2	14	-	TGTGCCAGCTCACCACCTGCCGGCACCGGGGAGCTGTTTTTT	CASSPPAGTGELFF
TRBV10-3	-	TRBJ1-6	16	-	TGTGCCATCAGCGGGGGGGTTAGCCAGGATAATTCACCCCTCCACTTT	CAISGGVSQDNSPLHF
TRBV10-1	-	TRBJ1-5	13	TRBD1	TGCGCCAGCCCGGGACAGCTTCAAGGGCCCCAGCATTTT	CASPGQLQGPQHF
TRBV9	once	TRBJ1-3	16	TRBD1	TGTGCCAGCAGCGTAGGGGGGACAGGGTACGGAAACACCATATATTTT	CASSVGGTGYGNTIYF
TRBV14	-	TRBJ2-3	15	TRBD2	TGTGCCAGCAGCCTTGGGACTAGCGGGGGCCTTACGCAGTATTTT	CASSLGTSGGLTQYF
TRBV6-6	-	TRBJ2-7	15	TRBD1	TGTGCCAGCAGTTATCGGGCAGGGGGTGGCTACGAGCAGTACTTC	CASSYRAGGGYEQYF
TRBV11-2	many	TRBJ2-5	15	-	TGTGCCAGCAGCTTATCCCAGGGGGGCGGTGAGACCCAGTACTTC	CASSLSQGGGETQYF
TRBV11-1	-	TRBJ2-1	15	-	TGTGCCAGCAGCCCTAGTGAAGTGGCCTACAATGAGCAGTTCTTC	CASSPSEVAYNEQFF
TRBV5-1	-	TRBJ2-7	12	-	TGCGCCAGCAGCTTGGGTGCCTACGAGCAGTACTTC	CASSLGAYEQYF
TRBV10-1	-	TRBJ2-3	15	TRBD2	TGCGCCAGCCCCACGCCGGGGGGAACCACAGATACGCAGTATTTT	CASPTPGGTTDTQYF
TRBV5-1	few	TRBJ1-1	15	-	TGCGCCAGCAGCTTGGTGGCTGTGGGAAACACTGAAGCTTTCTTT	CASSLVAVGNTEAFF
TRBV30	-	TRBJ2-3	12	-	TGTGCCTGGATTGGCCAGACAGATACGCAGTATTTT	CAWIGQTDTQYF
TRBV19	-	TRBJ1-5	13	-	TGTGCCACCCTAGGACAGTACTATCAGCCCCAGCATTTT	CATLGQYYQPQHF
TRBV6-5	-	TRBJ1-4	14	-	TGTGCCAGCAGCAGGGGCAGTAAGGAAAAAAAACTGTTTTTT	CASSRGSKEKKLFF
TRBV7-8	-	TRBJ2-5	15	TRBD2	TGTGCCAGCAGCTCTCGGACTAGCGGAGGAGAGACCCAGTACTTC	CASSSRTSGGETQYF
TRBV5-1	-	TRBJ1-2	15	-	TGCGCCAGCAGCCCGGAAGGGGTTGTGGACTATGGCTACACCTTC	CASSPEGVVDYGYTF
TRBV4-1	-	TRBJ2-6	18	TRBD1	TGCGCCAGCAGCCAATTCCCGGGACAGGGGGCTGGGGCCAACGTCCTGACTTTC	CASSQFPGQGAGANVLTF
TRBV23-1	-	TRBJ1-5	15	-	TGCGCCAGCAGACCAAAAGCTCAGGGGAATCAGCCCCAGCATTTT	CASRPKAQGNQPQHF
TRBV5-1	-	TRBJ2-1	14	TRBD2	TGCGCCAGCAGCGGAAGACTAGCGGGAGGTGAGCAGTTCTTC	CASSGRLAGGEQFF
TRBV7-2	-	TRBJ2-5	14	-	TGTGCCAGCAGCTTAGCGGGAGCCCAAGAGACCCAGTACTTC	CASSLAGAQETQYF
TRBV7-3	many	TRBJ1-1	15	-	TGTGCCAGCAGCCCCAGAGATCTTCCCTACTCTGAAGCTTTCTTT	CASSPRDLPYSEAFF
TRBV2	-	TRBJ2-3	14	-	TGTGCCAGCACTGCTTCGAAAGGGGGAGATACGCAGTATTTT	CASTASKGGDTQYF
TRBV10-3	-	TRBJ1-1	14	-	TGTGCCATCAGCCCGGGACAACTGAACACTGAAGCTTTCTTT	CAISPGQLNTEAFF
TRBV5-1	-	TRBJ2-5	13	-	TGCGCCAGCAGCGGAGGGTTCCGGGAGACCCAGTACTTC	CASSGGFRETQYF
TRBV6-5	few	TRBJ1-2	15	-	TGTGCCAGCAGACTCCCCGGGGAGGGAAAGAATGGCTACACCTTC	CASRLPGEGKNGYTF
TRBV30	-	TRBJ2-6	19	-	TGTGCCTGGAGTGTGGGGTGGAGCAGGAGGGTCTCTGGGGCCAACGTCCTGACTTTC	CAWSVGWSRRVSGANVLTF
TRBV11-2	-	TRBJ1-1	14	TRBD1	TGTGCCAGCAGCTTAGAAGTAGGGGGCCCTGAAGCTTTCTTT	CASSLEVGGPEAFF
TRBV11-3	-	TRBJ2-3	13	-	TGTGCCAGCAGCCCCGTTGCGACAGATACGCAGTATTTT	CASSPVATDTQYF
TRBV6-6	-	TRBJ1-1	13	-	TGTGCCAGTCAACAGGGAGCGAACACTGAAGCTTTCTTT	CASQQGANTEAFF
TRBV5-1	few	TRBJ1-5	15	-	TGCGCCAGCAGCCCGAGATTAGTTAGCAATCAGCCCCAGCATTTT	CASSPRLVSNQPQHF
TRBV11-2	few	TRBJ1-4	14	-	TGTGCCAGCAGCTTAGATGGGCTGCGGGAAAAACTGTTTTTT	CASSLDGLREKLFF
TRBV9	once	TRBJ2-2	16	TRBD2	TGTGCCAGCAGCGTAGTACTAGCGGGGGACACCGGGGAGCTGTTTTTT	CASSVVLAGDTGELFF
TRBV2	-	TRBJ2-7	13	TRBD2	TGTGCCAGCAGTACTAGCGGGAGGGGCGAGCAGTACTTC	CASSTSGRGEQYF
TRBV5-4	-	TRBJ2-3	17	TRBD2	TGTGCCAGCAGCGGCGGACTAGCGGGGGCCCTCGGGGATACGCAGTATTTT	CASSGGLAGALGDTQYF